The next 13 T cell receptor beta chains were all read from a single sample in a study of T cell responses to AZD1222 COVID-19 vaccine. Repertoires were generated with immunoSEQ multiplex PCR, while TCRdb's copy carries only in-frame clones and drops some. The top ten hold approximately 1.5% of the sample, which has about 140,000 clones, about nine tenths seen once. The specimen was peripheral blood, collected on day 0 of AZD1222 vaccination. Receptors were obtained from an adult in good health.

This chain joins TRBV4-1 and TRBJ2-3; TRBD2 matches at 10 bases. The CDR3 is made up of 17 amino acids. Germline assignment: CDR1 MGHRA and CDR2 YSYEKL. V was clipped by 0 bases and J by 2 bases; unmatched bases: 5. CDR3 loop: CASSQESGRANTDTQYF. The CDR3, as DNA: TGCGCCAGCAGCCAAGAAAGCGGGAGGGCCAACACAGATACGCAGTATTTT.

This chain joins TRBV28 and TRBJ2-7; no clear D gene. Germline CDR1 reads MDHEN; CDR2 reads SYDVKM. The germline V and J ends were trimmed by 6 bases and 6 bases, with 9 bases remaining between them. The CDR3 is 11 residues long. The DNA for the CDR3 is TGTGCCAGCAGCTTTGGTCTCGAGCAGTACTTC. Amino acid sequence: CASSFGLEQYF.

The CDR3, as DNA: TGCGCCAGCAGCCAAGTCTCCGGGGGAACAGGTAATCAGCCCCAGCATTTT. It codes for CASSQVSGGTGNQPQHF. The chain uses TRBV4-1 and TRBJ1-5; a possible D gene is TRBD1 (5 bases). CDR1 and CDR2 (germline): MGHRA, YSYEKL. CDR3 size: 17 residues. V shed 1 base and J shed 4 bases, with 17 bases lying between them.

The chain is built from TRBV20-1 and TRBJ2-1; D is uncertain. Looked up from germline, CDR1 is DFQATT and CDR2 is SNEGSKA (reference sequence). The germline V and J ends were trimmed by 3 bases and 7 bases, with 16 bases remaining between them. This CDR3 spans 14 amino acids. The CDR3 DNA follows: TGCAGTGCTAGTCGTCGTTTCAGGTTTAATGAGCAGTTCTTC. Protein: CSASRRFRFNEQFF.

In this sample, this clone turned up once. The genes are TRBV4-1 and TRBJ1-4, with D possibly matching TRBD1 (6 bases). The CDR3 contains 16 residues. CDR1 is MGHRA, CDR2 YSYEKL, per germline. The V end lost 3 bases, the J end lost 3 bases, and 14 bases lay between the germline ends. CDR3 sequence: CASSQRSGAANEKLFF. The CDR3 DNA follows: TGCGCCAGCAGCCAGAGATCGGGGGCGGCTAATGAAAAACTGTTTTTT.

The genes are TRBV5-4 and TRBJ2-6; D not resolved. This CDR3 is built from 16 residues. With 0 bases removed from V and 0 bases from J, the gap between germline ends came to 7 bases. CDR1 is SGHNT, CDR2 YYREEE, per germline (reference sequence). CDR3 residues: CASSLERSSGANVLTF. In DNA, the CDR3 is TGTGCCAGCAGCTTGGAACGGTCCTCTGGGGCCAACGTCCTGACTTTC.

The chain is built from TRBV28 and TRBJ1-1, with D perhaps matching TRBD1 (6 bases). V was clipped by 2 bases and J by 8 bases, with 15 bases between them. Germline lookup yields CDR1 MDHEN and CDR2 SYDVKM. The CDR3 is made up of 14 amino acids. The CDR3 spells CASSLKDSLIEAFF. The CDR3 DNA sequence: TGTGCCAGCAGTTTAAAGGACAGCCTGATCGAAGCTTTCTTT.

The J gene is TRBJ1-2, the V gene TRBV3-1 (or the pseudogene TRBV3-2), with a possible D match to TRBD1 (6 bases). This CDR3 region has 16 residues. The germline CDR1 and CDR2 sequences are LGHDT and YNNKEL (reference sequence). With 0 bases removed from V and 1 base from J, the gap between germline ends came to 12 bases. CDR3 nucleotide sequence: TGTGCCAGCAGCCAAGACGGAGGACAGCGTAACTATGGCTACACCTTC. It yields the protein CASSQDGGQRNYGYTF.

The CDR3 here is CASSLDRGGRNYEQYF. In DNA form, the CDR3 reads TGCGCCAGCAGCTTGGACAGGGGTGGGCGTAACTACGAGCAGTACTTC. The chain joins TRBV5-1 to TRBJ2-7; 7 bases are shared with TRBD1. Trimming cost V 0 bases and J 3 bases; bases outside gene matches: 9. Germline assignment: CDR1 SGHRS and CDR2 YFSETQ. CDR3 length: 16 amino acids.

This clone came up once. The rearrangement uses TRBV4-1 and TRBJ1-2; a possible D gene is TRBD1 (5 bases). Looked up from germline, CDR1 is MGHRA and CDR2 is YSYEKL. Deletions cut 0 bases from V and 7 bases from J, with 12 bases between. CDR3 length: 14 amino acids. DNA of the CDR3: TGCGCCAGCAGCCAAGAGGCCAGGGCCCCTGGCTACACCTTC. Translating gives CASSQEARAPGYTF.

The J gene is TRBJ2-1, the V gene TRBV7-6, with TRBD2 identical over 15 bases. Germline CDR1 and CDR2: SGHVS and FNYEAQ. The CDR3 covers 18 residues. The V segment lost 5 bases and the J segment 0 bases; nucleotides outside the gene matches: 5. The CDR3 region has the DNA TGTGCCAGCAGCGCCGGGACTAGCGGGAGGAGCTCCTACAATGAGCAGTTCTTC. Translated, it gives CASSAGTSGRSSYNEQFF.

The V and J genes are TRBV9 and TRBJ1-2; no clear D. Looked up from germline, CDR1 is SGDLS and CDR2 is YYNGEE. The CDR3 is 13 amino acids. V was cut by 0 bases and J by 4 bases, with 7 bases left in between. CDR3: CASSVGVGYGYTF. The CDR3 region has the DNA TGTGCCAGCAGCGTAGGGGTGGGCTATGGCTACACCTTC.

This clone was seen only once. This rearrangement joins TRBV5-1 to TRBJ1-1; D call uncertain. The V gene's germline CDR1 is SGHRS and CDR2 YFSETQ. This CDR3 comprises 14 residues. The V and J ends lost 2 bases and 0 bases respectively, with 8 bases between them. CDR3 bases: TGCGCCAGCAGCTTTGGGCCAATGAACACTGAAGCTTTCTTT. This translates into CASSFGPMNTEAFF.